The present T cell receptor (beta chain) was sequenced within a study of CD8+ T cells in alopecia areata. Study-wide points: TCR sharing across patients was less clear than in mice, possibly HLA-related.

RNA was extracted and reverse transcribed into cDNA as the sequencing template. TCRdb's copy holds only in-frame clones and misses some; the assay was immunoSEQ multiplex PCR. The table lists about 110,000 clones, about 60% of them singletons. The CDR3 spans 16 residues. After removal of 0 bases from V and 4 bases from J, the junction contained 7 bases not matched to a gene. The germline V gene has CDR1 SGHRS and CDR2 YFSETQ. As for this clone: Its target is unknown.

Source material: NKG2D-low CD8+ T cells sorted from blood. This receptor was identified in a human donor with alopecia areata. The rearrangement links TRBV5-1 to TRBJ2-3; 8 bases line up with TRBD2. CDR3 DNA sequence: TGCGCCAGCAGCTTGGAAGGGACTAGTCTCGCAGATACGCAGTATTTT. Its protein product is CASSLEGTSLADTQYF. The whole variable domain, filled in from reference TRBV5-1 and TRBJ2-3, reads KAGVTQTPRYLIKTRGQQVTLSCSPISGHRSVSWYQQTPGQGLQFLFEYFSETQRNKGNFPGRFSGRQFSNSRSEMNVSTLELGDSALYLCASSLEGTSLADTQYFGPGTRLTVL.